This entry describes one T cell receptor (beta chain). Its antigen is unidentified. This sample includes further DNA sequences coding for the same CDR3. V was pared by 0 bases and J by 1 base, with 0 bases of the junction left unmatched. This CDR3 has 15 amino acids. Germline V gives CDR1 SGDLS, CDR2 YYNGEE. These data come from a study of shared clonotypes between healthy human individuals. Broader study findings: Few donors restricted represented genetic and exposure-history diversity.

Data came from immunoSEQ multiplex PCR; TCRdb stores just in-frame clones and leaves some out. Of around 500,000 clones listed, 65% to 85% are singletons. The sequenced material came from PBMCs. The chain joins TRBV9 to TRBJ2-7, with TRBD2 matching 11 bases. This receptor was obtained from a woman between 35 and 50 years old in good health. Some clones in this sample may be carry-over from other donors' samples. CDR3 nucleotide sequence: TGTGCCAGCAGCGTAGGACTAGCGGGGTCCTACGAGCAGTACTTC. Protein product: CASSVGLAGSYEQYF.